What follows describes a single TCR delta chain. TCRdb assigns this DNA the protein of a much larger clone, which departs from its translation at residue 9; this likely reflects a read error, and the protein shown comes from translating the DNA. CDR1 and CDR2 from the germline V gene are GEAIGNYY and EKD. The V segment lost 3 bases and the J segment 7 bases; nucleotides outside the gene matches: 16. The CDR3 loop spans 16 amino acids. These data are taken from a study of gamma-delta T cells after stem cell transplantation. With CATT, TCRdb re-called clones from the RT-PCR reads. The sample consists of some 14,000 delta-chain clones, just under 9.5% of them appearing once.

The genes are TRDV2 and TRDJ1; TRDD3 matches at 7 bases. Sequenced sample: gamma-delta T cells. The sequence was obtained from a human donor. It is not recorded whose cells these are; they may come from a transplant donor. CDR3 loop: CACDPVLGYTSAKLIF. The CDR3 coding sequence is TGTGCCTGTGACCCCGTACTGGGGTATACGTCTGCTAAACTCATCTTT.